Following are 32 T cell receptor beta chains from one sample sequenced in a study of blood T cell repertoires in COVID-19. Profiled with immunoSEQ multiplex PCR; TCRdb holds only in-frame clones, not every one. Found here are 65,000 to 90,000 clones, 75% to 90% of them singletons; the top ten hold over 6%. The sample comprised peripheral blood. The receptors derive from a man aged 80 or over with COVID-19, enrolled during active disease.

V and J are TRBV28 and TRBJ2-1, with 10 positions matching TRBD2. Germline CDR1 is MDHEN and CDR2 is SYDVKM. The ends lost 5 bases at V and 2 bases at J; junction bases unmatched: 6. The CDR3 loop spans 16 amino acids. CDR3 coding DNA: TGTGCCAGCAGTAACTTAAGCGGGGGGGCCTACAATGAGCAGTTCTTC. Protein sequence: CASSNLSGGAYNEQFF.

As DNA, the CDR3 is TGTGCCAGCAGCGCCTCACAGGGACGCAAGGAAAAACTGTTTTTT. Residues: CASSASQGRKEKLFF. The chain combines TRBV9 with TRBJ1-4; D may be TRBD1 (6 bases). In germline, CDR1 is SGDLS, CDR2 YYNGEE. The CDR3 runs to 15 residues. V dropped 3 bases and J dropped 8 bases, with 17 bases sitting between them. Filled out from reference TRBV9 and TRBJ1-4, the complete variable domain reads DSGVTQTPKHLITATGQRVTLRCSPRSGDLSVYWYQQSLDQGLQFLIQYYNGEERAKGNILERFSAQQFPDLHSELNLSSLELGDSALYFCASSASQGRKEKLFFGSGTQLSVL.

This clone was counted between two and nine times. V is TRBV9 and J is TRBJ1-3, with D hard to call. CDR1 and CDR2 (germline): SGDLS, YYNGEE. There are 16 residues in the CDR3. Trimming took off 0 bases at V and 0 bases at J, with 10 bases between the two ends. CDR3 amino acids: CASSVDLAFSGNTIYF. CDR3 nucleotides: TGTGCCAGCAGCGTAGACCTAGCTTTCTCTGGAAACACCATATATTTT.

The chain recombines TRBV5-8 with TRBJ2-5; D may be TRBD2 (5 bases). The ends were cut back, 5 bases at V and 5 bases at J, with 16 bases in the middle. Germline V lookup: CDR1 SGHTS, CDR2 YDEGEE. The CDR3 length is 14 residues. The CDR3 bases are TGTGCCAGCAGACTCCGCGAGGGTGACGAGACCCAGTACTTC. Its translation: CASRLREGDETQYF.

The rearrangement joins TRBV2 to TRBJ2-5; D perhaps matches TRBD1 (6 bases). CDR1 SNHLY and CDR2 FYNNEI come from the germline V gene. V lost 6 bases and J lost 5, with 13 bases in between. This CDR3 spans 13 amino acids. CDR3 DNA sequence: TGTGCCAGCAGCAGCTGGGACACGGAGACCCAGTACTTC. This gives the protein CASSSWDTETQYF.

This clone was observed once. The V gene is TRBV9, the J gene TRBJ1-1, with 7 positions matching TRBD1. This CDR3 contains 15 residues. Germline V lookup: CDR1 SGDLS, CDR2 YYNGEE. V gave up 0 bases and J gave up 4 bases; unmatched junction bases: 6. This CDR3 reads CASSVAPQGGTEAFF. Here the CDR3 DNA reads TGTGCCAGCAGCGTAGCTCCCCAGGGGGGCACTGAAGCTTTCTTT.

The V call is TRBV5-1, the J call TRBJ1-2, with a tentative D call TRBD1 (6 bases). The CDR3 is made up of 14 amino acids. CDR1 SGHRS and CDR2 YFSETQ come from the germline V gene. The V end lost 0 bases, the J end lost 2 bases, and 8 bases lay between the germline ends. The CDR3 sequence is CASSLDGQNYGYTF. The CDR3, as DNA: TGCGCCAGCAGCTTGGACGGACAGAACTATGGCTACACCTTC.

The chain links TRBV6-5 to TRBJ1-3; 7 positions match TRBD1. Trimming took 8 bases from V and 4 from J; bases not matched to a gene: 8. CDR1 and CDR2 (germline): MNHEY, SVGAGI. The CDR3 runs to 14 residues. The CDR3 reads CASGMTGTGNTIYF. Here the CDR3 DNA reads TGTGCCAGCGGTATGACAGGGACGGGAAACACCATATATTTT.

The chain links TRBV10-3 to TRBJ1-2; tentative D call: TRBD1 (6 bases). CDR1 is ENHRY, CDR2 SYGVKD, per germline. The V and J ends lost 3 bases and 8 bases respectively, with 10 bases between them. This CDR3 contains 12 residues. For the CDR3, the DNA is TGTGCCATCAGTGAATCAGGGGCGGGCTACACCTTC. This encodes CAISESGAGYTF.

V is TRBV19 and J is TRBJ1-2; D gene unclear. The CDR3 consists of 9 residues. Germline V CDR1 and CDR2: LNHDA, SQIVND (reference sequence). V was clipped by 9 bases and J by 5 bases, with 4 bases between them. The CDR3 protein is CASLYGYTF. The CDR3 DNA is TGTGCCAGCTTGTATGGCTACACCTTC.

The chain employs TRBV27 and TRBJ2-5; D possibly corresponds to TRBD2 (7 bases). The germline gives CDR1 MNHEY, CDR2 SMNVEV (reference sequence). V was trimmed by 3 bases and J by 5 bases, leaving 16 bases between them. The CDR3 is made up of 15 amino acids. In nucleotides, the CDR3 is TGTGCCAGCAGTTTTGGAGGGGGGGCCTGGGAGACCCAGTACTTC. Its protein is CASSFGGGAWETQYF.

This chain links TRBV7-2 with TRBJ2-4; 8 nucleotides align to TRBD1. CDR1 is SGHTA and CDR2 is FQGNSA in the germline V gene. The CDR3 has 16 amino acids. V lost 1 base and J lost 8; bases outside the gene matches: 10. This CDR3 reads CASSLVGTGPGDIQYF. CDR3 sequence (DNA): TGTGCCAGCAGCTTAGTAGGGACAGGCCCCGGGGACATTCAGTACTTC. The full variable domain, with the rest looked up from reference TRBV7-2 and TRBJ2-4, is GAGVSQSPSNKVTEKGKDVELRCDPISGHTALYWYRQSLGQGLEFLIYFQGNSAPDKSGLPSDRFSAERTGGSVSTLTIQRTQQEDSAVYLCASSLVGTGPGDIQYFGAGTRLSVL.

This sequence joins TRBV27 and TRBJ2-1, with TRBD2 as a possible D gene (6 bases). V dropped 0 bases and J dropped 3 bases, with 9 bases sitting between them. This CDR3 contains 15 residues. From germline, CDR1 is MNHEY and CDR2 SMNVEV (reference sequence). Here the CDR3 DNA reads TGTGCCAGCAGTTTATCGACGGGAGTCTACAATGAGCAGTTCTTC. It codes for CASSLSTGVYNEQFF.

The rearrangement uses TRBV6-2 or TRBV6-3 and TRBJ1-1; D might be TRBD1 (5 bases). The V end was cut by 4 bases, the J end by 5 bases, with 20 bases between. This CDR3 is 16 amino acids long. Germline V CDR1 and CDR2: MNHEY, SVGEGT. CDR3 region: CASSSARGLGLTEAFF. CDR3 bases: TGTGCCAGCAGTTCAGCTAGGGGCCTGGGATTGACTGAAGCTTTCTTT.

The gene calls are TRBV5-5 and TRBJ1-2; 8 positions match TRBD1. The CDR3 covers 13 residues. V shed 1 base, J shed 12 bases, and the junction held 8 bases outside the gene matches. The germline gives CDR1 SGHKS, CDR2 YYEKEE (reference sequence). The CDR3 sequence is CASSLIPDRVNTF. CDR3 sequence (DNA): TGTGCCAGCAGCTTGATACCGGACAGGGTCAACACCTTC.

CDR3 DNA: TGTGCCAGCTCACCACGTAACATGGGGCGTAGCAATCAGCCCCAGCATTTT. This encodes CASSPRNMGRSNQPQHF. The chain uses TRBV18 and TRBJ1-5, with a possible D match to TRBD1 (5 bases). V lost 1 base and J lost 0, with 13 bases in between. The CDR3 covers 17 residues. Germline assignment: CDR1 KGHSH and CDR2 LQKENI. The whole variable domain, filled in from reference TRBV18 and TRBJ1-5, reads NAGVMQNPRHLVRRRGQEARLRCSPMKGHSHVYWYRQLPEEGLKFMVYLQKENIIDESGMPKERFSAEFPKEGPSILRIQQVVRGDSAAYFCASSPRNMGRSNQPQHFGDGTRLSIL.

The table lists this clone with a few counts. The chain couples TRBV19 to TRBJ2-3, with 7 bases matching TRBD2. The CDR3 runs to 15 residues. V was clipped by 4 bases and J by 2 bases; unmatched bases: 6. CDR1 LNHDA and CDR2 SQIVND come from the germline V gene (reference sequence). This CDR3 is CASSRGGGDTDTQYF. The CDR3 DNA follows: TGTGCCAGTAGTAGGGGCGGGGGAGACACAGATACGCAGTATTTT.

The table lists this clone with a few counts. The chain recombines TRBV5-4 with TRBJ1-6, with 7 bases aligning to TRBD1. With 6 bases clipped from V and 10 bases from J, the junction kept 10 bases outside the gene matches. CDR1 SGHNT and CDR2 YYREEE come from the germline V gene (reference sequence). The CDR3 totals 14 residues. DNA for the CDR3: TGTGCCAGCACCACGACAGGGAGGAGGTCACCCCTCCACTTT. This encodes CASTTTGRRSPLHF. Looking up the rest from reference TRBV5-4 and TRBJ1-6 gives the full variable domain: ETGVTQSPTHLIKTRGQQVTLRCSSQSGHNTVSWYQQALGQGPQFIFQYYREEENGRGNFPPRFSGLQFPNYSSELNVNALELDDSALYLCASTTTGRRSPLHFGNGTRLTVT.

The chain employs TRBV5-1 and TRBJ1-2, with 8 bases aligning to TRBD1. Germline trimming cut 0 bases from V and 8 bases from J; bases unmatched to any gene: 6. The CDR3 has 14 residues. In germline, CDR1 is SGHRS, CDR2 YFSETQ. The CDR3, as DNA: TGCGCCAGCAGCTTGGGAGTGACAGGGGAAGGCTACACCTTC. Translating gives CASSLGVTGEGYTF. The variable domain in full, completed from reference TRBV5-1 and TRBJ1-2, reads KAGVTQTPRYLIKTRGQQVTLSCSPISGHRSVSWYQQTPGQGLQFLFEYFSETQRNKGNFPGRFSGRQFSNSRSEMNVSTLELGDSALYLCASSLGVTGEGYTFGSGTRLTVV.

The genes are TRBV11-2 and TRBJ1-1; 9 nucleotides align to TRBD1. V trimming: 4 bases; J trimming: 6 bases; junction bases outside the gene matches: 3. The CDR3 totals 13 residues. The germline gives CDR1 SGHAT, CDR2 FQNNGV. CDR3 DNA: TGTGCCAGCAGCTCACAGGGGGCCGCTGAAGCTTTCTTT. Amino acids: CASSSQGAAEAFF.

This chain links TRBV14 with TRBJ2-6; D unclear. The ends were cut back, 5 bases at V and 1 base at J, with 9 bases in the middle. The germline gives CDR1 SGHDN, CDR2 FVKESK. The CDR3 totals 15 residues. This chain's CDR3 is CASSSGFSGANVLTF. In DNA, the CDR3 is TGTGCCAGCAGCTCGGGTTTTTCTGGGGCCAACGTCCTGACTTTC. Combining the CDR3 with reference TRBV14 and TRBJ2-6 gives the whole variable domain EAGVTQFPSHSVIEKGQTVTLRCDPISGHDNLYWYRRVMGKEIKFLLHFVKESKQDESGMPNNRFLAERTGGTYSTLKVQPAELEDSGVYFCASSSGFSGANVLTFGAGSRLTVL.

CDR3: CASSSDRGYGYTF. CDR3 bases: TGCGCCAGCAGCTCTGACAGGGGGTATGGCTACACCTTC. This chain uses TRBV5-1 with TRBJ1-2; TRBD1 aligns across 9 bases. This CDR3 comprises 13 residues. Per germline, CDR1 SGHRS and CDR2 YFSETQ. The trim removed 3 bases at V and 5 bases at J, leaving 2 bases unmatched.

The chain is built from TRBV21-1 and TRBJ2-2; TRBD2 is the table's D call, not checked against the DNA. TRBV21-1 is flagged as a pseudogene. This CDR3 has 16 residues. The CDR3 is CASSWEERMPPGELFF. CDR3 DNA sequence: TGTGCCAGCAGCTGGGAGGAAAGAATGCCCCCCGGGGAGCTGTTTTTT.

The CDR3 spells CASSIGGGGLAKNIQYF. The CDR3 coding sequence is TGTGCCAGTAGTATAGGGGGCGGGGGCCTGGCCAAAAACATTCAGTACTTC. The chain links TRBV19 to TRBJ2-4, with a possible D match to TRBD2 (7 bases). Trimming pared 1 base from V and 1 base from J, leaving 14 bases between. CDR1 is LNHDA, CDR2 SQIVND, per germline (reference sequence). CDR3 length: 17 amino acids.

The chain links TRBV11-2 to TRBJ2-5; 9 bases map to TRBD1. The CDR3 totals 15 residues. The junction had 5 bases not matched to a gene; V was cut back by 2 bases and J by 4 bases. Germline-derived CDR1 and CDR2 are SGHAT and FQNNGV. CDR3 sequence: CASSLRQGGRETQYF. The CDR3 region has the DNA TGTGCCAGCAGCTTACGACAGGGGGGAAGAGAGACCCAGTACTTC.

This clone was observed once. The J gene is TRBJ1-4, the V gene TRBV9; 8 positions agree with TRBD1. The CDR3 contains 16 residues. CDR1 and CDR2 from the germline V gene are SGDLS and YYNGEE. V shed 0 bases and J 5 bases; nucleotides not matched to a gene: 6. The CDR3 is CASSVAPQGANEKLFF. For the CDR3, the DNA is TGTGCCAGCAGCGTAGCTCCCCAGGGGGCGAATGAAAAACTGTTTTTT.

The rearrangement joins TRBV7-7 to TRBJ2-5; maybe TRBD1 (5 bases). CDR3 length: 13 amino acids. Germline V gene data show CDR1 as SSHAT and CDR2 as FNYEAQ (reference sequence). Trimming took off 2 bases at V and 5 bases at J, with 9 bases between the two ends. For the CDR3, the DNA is TGTGCCAGCAGCTTAACCAGGGTTGAGACCCAGTACTTC. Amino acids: CASSLTRVETQYF.

The CDR3 region has the DNA TGTGCCAGCAGCCTAGGGACTACCCAAGAGACCCAGTACTTC. It is translated as CASSLGTTQETQYF. The chain links TRBV7-2 to TRBJ2-5, with TRBD2 identical over 7 bases. Losses at the gene ends were 5 bases for V and 1 base for J; bases not matched to a gene: 4. This CDR3 comprises 14 residues. Germline CDR1 reads SGHTA; CDR2 reads FQGNSA.

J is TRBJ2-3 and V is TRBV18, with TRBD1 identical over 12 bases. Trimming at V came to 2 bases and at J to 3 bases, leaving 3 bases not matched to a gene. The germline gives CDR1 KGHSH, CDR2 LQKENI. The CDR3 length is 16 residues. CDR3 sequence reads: CASSPRDRGLTDTQYF. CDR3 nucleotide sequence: TGTGCCAGCTCACCAAGGGACAGGGGGCTTACAGATACGCAGTATTTT.

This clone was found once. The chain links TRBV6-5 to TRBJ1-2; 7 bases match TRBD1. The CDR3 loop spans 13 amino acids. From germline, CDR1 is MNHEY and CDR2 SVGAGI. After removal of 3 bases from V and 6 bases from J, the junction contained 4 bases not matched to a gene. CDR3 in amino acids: CASSYRQGDGYTF. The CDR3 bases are TGTGCCAGCAGTTATCGGCAGGGGGATGGCTACACCTTC.

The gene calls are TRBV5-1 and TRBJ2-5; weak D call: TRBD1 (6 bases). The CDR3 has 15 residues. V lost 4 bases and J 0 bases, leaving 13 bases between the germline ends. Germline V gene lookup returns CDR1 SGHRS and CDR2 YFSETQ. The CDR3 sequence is CASSALQGNQETQYF. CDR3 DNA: TGCGCCAGCAGCGCACTCCAGGGGAACCAAGAGACCCAGTACTTC.

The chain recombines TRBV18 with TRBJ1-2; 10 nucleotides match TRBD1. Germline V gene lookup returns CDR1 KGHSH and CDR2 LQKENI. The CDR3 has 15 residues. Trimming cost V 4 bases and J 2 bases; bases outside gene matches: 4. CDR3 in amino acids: CASSLTGQGNYGYTF. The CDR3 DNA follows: TGTGCCAGCTCACTCACGGGACAGGGGAACTATGGCTACACCTTC. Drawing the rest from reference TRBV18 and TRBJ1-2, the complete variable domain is NAGVMQNPRHLVRRRGQEARLRCSPMKGHSHVYWYRQLPEEGLKFMVYLQKENIIDESGMPKERFSAEFPKEGPSILRIQQVVRGDSAAYFCASSLTGQGNYGYTFGSGTRLTVV.